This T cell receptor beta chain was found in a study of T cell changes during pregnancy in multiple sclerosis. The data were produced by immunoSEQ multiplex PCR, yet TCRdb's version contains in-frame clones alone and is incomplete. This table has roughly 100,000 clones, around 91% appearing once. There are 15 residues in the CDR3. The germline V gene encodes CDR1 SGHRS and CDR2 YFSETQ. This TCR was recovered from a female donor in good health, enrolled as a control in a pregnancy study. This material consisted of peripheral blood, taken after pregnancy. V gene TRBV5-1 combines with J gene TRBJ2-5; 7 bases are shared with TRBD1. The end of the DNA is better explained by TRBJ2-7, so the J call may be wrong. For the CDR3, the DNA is TGCGCCAGCAGCTGGATCGACAGGGCTGACTACGAGCAGTACTTC. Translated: CASSWIDRADYEQYF.